This T cell receptor beta chain was obtained from a study of response to subunit inactivated influenza vaccine. TCRdb itself ran the RT-PCR reads through MiXCR, one entry per CDR3 protein. The sample records around 500,000 distinct CDR3 sequences, about 10% being singletons. A note on this clonotype: Its ends do not fully match the called genes, so a read error is possible.

The CDR3 is made up of 14 amino acids. CDR1 is SGHNT, CDR2 YYREEE, per germline (reference sequence). V and J are TRBV5-4 and TRBJ2-2, with 7 bases that match TRBD2. The receptor's source is a man between 50 and 59 years old who received an inactivated influenza vaccine. Source: PBMCs from blood, taken 40 to 50 days after vaccination. The CDR3, as DNA: TGTGCCAGGAGCTCCAGGCTGAACAGCGGGGTGCTGCTTTTT. Translated, it gives CARSSRLNSGVLLF.